This T cell receptor beta chain stems from a study of T cells in women clearing cervical HPV infection. Across the whole study: Case blood drawn at lesion detection; control blood after infection cleared.

V dropped 5 bases and J dropped 0 bases, with 10 bases sitting between them. This CDR3 comprises 15 residues. CDR1 is MDHEN and CDR2 is SYDVKM in the germline V gene. The method was immunoSEQ multiplex PCR; TCRdb's version includes in-frame clones alone and lacks a portion of them. The repertoire table contains 9,000 to 15,000 clones. Study conclusions and caveats: CIN3+ cases had significantly higher TCR richness than controls; evenness did not differ.

This clone counts as medium-sized (0.01 to 0.1%) by frequency. What it binds is unknown. The read falls 3 residues short of the CDR3 end, and the missing part is taken from the germline J gene. MY09/MY11 PCR detected cervical HPV DNA; dot-blot assigned genotypes. This clonotype originated in a woman aged 18 to 69 with a cervical HPV16 infection that either progressed to CIN3+ or cleared (not recorded which). The chain is built from TRBV28 and TRBJ2-2, with D maybe TRBD2 (5 bases). Material for sequencing was blood buffy coat. The DNA read from the CDR3 is TGTGCCAGCAGTGCCCCCGGGGCGAACACCGGGGAG. Translation: CASSAPGANTGE. The CDR3 in its entirety is CASSAPGANTGELFF.